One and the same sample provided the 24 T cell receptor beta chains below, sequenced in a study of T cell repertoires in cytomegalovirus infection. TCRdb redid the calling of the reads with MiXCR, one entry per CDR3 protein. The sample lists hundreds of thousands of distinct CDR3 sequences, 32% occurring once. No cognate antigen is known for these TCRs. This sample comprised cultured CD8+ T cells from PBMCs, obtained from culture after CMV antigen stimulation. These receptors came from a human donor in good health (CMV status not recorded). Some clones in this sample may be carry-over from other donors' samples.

This CDR3 is CASSVRPGYRHQETQYF. CDR3 nucleotide sequence: TGTGCCAGCAGCGTTAGGCCCGGATACAGGCATCAAGAGACCCAGTACTTC. The rearrangement links TRBV7-6 to TRBJ2-5, with a tentative D call TRBD1 (5 bases). Trimming removed 5 bases from V and 2 bases from J, with 21 bases in between. Germline V CDR1 and CDR2: SGHVS, FNYEAQ. This CDR3 spans 17 amino acids. Full variable domain (remainder filled in from reference TRBV7-6 and TRBJ2-5): GAGVSQSPRYKVTKRGQDVALRCDPISGHVSLYWYRQALGQGPEFLTYFNYEAQQDKSGLPNDRFSAERPEGSISTLTIQRTEQRDSAMYRCASSVRPGYRHQETQYFGPGTRLLVL.

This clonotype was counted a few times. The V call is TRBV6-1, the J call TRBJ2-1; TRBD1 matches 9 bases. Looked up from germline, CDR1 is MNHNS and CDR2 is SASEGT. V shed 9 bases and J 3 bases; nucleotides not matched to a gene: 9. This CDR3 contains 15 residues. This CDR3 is CASRRDRDYYNEQFF. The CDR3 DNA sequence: TGTGCCAGTCGCCGGGACAGGGATTACTACAATGAGCAGTTCTTC.

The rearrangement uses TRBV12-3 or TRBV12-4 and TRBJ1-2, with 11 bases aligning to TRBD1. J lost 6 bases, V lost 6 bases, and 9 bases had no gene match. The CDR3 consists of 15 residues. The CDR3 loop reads CASRRGTGGANGYTF. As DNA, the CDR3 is TGTGCCAGCAGGCGAGGGACAGGGGGGGCGAATGGCTACACCTTC.

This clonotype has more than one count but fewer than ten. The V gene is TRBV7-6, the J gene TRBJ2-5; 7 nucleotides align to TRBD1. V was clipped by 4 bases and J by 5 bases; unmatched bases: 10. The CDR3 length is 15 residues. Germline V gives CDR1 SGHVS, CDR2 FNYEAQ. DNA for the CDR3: TGTGCCAGCAGCTCCAACGACAGGGATGGGGAGACCCAGTACTTC. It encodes CASSSNDRDGETQYF.

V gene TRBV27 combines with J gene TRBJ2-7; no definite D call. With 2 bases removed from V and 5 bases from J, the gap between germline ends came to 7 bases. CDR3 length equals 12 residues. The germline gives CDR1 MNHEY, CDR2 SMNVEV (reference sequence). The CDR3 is CASSLIGNEQYF. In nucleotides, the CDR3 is TGTGCCAGCAGTTTAATTGGCAACGAGCAGTACTTC.

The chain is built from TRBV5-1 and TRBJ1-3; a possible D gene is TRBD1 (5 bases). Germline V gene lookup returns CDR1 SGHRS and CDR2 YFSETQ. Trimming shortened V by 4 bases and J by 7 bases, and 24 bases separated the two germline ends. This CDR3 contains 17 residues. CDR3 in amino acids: CASSEDRLVGRPNTIYF. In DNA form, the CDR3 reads TGCGCCAGCAGCGAAGATCGTCTTGTGGGACGACCGAACACCATATATTTT.

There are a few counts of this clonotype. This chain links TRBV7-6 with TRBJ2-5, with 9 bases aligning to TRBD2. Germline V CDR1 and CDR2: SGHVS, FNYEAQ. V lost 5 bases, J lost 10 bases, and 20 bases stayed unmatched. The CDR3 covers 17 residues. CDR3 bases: TGTGCCAGCAGCACCCACCCCATTAGCGGGGGAGTACAGGGCCAGTACTTC. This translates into CASSTHPISGGVQGQYF.

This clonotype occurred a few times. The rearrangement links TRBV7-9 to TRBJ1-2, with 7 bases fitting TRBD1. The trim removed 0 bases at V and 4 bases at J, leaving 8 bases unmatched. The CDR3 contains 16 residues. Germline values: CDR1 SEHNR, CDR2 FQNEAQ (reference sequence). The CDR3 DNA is TGTGCCAGCAGCTTAGCGTGGCAGGGGGACGCCTATGGCTACACCTTC. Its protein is CASSLAWQGDAYGYTF.

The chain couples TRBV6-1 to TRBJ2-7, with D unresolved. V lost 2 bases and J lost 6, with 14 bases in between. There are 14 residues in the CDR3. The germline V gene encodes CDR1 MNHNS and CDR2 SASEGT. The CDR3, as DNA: TGTGCCAGCAGTGAACGGCCTTCTATAGGCGAGCAGTACTTC. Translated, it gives CASSERPSIGEQYF.

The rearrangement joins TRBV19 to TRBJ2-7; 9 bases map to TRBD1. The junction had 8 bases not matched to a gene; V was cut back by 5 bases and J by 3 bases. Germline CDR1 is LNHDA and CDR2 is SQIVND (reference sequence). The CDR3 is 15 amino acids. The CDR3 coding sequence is TGTGCCAGTAGTCGGGGACAGGGCCGGGACTACGAGCAGTACTTC. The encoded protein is CASSRGQGRDYEQYF.

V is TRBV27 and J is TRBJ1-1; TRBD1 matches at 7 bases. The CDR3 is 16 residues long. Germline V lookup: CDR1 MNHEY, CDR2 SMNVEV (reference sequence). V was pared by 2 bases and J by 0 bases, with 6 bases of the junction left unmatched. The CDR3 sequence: CASSLIEQGVNTEAFF. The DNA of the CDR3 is TGTGCCAGCAGTTTAATTGAGCAGGGGGTGAACACTGAAGCTTTCTTT.

CDR3 region: CASSYGQGGRLVGEQYF. CDR3 nucleotide sequence: TGTGCCAGCAGTTACGGGCAGGGTGGCCGACTGGTGGGCGAGCAGTACTTC. The chain has TRBV6-5 and TRBJ2-7, with D perhaps matching TRBD1 (5 bases). CDR3 length: 17 amino acids. Germline V gene sequence: CDR1 MNHEY, CDR2 SVGAGI. V lost 2 bases and J 6 bases, leaving 23 bases between the germline ends.

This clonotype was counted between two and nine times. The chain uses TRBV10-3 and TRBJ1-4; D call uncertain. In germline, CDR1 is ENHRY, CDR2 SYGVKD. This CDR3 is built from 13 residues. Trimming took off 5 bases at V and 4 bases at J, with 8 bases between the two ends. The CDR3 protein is CAISSRDNEKLFF. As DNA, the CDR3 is TGTGCCATCAGTTCCCGGGATAATGAAAAACTGTTTTTT.

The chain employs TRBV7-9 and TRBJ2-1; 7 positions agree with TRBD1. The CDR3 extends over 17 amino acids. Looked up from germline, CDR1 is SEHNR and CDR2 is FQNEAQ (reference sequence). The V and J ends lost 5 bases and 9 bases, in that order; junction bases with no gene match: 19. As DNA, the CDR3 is TGTGCCAGCAGCCCCCGAACGACGCGAGGGGGCGGGCCTGAGCAGTTCTTC. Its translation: CASSPRTTRGGGPEQFF.

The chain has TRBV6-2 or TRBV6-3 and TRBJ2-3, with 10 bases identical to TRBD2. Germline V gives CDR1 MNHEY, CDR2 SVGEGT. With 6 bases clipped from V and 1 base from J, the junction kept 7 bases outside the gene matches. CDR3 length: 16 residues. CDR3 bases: TGTGCCAGCAGGCGTACCACTAGCGGGGGCACAGATACGCAGTATTTT. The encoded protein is CASRRTTSGGTDTQYF.

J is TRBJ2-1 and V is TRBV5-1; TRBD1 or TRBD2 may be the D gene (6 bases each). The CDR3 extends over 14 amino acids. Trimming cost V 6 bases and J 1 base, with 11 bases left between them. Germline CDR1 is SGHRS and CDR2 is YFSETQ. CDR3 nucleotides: TGCGCCAGCATCGGCGGGACATCCTACAATGAGCAGTTCTTC. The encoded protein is CASIGGTSYNEQFF.

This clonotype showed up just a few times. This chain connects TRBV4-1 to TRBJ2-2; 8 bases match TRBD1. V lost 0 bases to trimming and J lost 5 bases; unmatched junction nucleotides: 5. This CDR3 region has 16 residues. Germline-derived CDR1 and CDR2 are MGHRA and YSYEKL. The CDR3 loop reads CASSQEDQGATGELFF. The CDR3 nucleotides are TGCGCCAGCAGCCAAGAAGACCAGGGGGCGACCGGGGAGCTGTTTTTT.

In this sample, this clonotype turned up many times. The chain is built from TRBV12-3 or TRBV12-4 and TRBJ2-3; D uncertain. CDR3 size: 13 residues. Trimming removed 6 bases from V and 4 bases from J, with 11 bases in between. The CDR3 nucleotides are TGTGCCAGCAGCCATACTCCTGCAGATACGCAGTATTTT. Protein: CASSHTPADTQYF.

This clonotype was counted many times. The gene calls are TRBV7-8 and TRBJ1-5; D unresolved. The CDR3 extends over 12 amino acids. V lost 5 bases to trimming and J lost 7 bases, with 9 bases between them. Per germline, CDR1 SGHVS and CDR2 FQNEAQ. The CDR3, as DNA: TGTGCCAGCAGCCTTACCGGGCAGCCCCAGCATTTT. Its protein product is CASSLTGQPQHF. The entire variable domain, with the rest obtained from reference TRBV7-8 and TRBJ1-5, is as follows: GAGVSQSPRYKVAKRGQDVALRCDPISGHVSLFWYQQALGQGPEFLTYFQNEAQLDKSGLPSDRFFAERPEGSVSTLKIQRTQQEDSAVYLCASSLTGQPQHFGDGTRLSIL.

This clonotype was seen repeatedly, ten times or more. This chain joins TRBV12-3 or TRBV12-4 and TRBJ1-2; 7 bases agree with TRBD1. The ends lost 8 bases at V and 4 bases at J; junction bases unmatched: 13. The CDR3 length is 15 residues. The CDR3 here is CASRSSEGAFYGYTF. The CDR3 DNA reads TGTGCCAGCCGATCATCTGAGGGGGCTTTCTATGGCTACACCTTC.

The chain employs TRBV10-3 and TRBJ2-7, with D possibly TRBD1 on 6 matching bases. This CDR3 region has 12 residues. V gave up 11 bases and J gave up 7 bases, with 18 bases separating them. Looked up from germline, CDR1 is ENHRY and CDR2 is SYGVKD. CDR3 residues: CACLSRTAEQYF. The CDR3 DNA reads TGTGCCTGTCTTTCGAGGACAGCTGAGCAGTACTTC.

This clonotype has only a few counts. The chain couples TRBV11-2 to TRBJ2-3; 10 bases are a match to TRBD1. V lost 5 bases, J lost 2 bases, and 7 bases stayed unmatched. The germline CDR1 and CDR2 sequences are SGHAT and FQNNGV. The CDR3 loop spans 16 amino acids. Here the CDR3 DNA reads TGTGCCAGCAGCCCAAGACAGGGGGCTTTCACAGATACGCAGTATTTT. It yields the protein CASSPRQGAFTDTQYF.

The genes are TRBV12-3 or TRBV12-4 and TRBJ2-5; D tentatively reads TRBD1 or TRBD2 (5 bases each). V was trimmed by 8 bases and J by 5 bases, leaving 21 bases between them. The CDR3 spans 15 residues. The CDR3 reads CASGPGTLKGETQYF. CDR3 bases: TGTGCCAGCGGCCCCGGGACCTTAAAGGGCGAGACCCAGTACTTC.

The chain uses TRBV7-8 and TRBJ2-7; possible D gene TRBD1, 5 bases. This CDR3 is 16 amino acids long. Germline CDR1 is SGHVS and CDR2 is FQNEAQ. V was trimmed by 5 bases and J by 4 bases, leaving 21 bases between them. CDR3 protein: CASSNLPGSGLYEQYF. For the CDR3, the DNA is TGTGCCAGCAGCAATCTACCGGGTTCAGGGTTATACGAGCAGTACTTC.